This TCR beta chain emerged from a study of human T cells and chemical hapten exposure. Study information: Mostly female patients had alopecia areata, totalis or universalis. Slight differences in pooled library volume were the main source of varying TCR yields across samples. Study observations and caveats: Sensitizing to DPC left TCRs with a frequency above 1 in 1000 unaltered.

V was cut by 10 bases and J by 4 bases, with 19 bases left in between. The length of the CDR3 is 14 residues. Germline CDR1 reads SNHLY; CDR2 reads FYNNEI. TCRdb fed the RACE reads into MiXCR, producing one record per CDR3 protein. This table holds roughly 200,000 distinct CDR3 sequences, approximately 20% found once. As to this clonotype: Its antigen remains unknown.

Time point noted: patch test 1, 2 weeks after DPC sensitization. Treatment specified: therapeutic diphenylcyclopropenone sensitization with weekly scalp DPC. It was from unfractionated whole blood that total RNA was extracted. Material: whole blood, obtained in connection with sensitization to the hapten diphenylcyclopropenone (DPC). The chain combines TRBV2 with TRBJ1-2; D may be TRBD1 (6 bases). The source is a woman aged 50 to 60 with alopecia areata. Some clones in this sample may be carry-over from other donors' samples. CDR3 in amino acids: CATQVGGGIYGYTF. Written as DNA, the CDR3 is TGTGCCACTCAGGTCGGAGGGGGAATCTATGGCTACACCTTC.